This is a list of T cell receptor beta chains from one sample in a study of long-term antiretroviral therapy in people with HIV. The assay was immunoSEQ multiplex PCR, and TCRdb's table has in-frame clones only and misses some. The sample has over 30,000 clones, about 74% seen once. This material consisted of unsorted PBMCs, taken 2 years after starting antiretroviral therapy. All receptors come from a woman aged 45-59 years with HIV. Each CDR3 is given with its conserved first and last residue. D genes are given only for firm matches. Clone size is shown for a subset of rows, as once, few, many or a class of expanded clone.

>.|TRBJ2-1|TRBV6-1|TRBD2
CASSGTSGNYNEQFF
TGTGCCAGCAGTGGGACTAGCGGGAACTACAATGAGCAGTTCTTC
>.|TRBJ1-4|TRBV30|.
CACPEAVGEKLFF
TGTGCCTGCCCTGAAGCCGTTGGTGAAAAACTGTTTTTT
>.|TRBJ2-1|TRBV6-1|TRBD2
CASSEERLAGGPVNEQFF
TGTGCCAGCAGTGAAGAACGGCTAGCGGGGGGGCCTGTAAATGAGCAGTTCTTC
>.|TRBJ1-1|TRBV19|.
CASRKESSPMNTEAFF
TGTGCCAGTAGGAAGGAATCCAGCCCCATGAACACTGAAGCTTTCTTT
>.|TRBJ2-1|TRBV10-2|TRBD2
CASFTSGDNEQFF
TGCGCCAGCTTTACTAGCGGCGACAATGAGCAGTTCTTC
>.|TRBJ2-3|TRBV30|.
CAWSSLGSGAPTDTQYF
TGTGCCTGGAGTAGTCTTGGGTCAGGGGCGCCCACAGATACGCAGTATTTT
>.|TRBJ2-1|TRBV27|TRBD2
CASSLGTTYNEQFF
TGTGCCAGCAGTCTCGGGACTACCTACAATGAGCAGTTCTTC
>once|TRBJ1-1|TRBV5-1|TRBD1
CASSLWTGGNTEAFF
TGCGCCAGCAGCCTCTGGACAGGGGGGAACACTGAAGCTTTCTTT
>once|TRBJ2-5|TRBV5-1|TRBD2
CASSLNRAGEGETQYF
TGCGCCAGCAGCTTAAATCGAGCGGGGGAAGGGGAGACCCAGTACTTC
>.|TRBJ1-6|TRBV2|TRBD1
CASSELGQGGSPLHF
TGTGCCAGCAGTGAATTGGGACAGGGAGGTTCACCCCTCCACTTT
>once|TRBJ1-5|TRBV4-2|.
CASSRDRDGNQPQHF
TGTGCCAGCAGCCGTGACCGGGACGGCAATCAGCCCCAGCATTTT
>medium-sized|TRBJ2-3|TRBV5-4|.
CASSYSPSDTQYF
TGTGCCAGCAGCTACAGCCCCTCAGATACGCAGTATTTT
>.|TRBJ2-7|TRBV27|TRBD1
CASSSNRQGDEQYF
TGTGCCAGCAGTTCAAATCGACAGGGGGACGAGCAGTACTTC
>once|TRBJ2-5|TRBV7-3|.
CASSPFGKAWGETQYF
TGTGCCAGCAGCCCCTTCGGGAAAGCCTGGGGGGAGACCCAGTACTTC
>.|TRBJ1-2|TRBV7-9|.
CASSLDSGGYGYTF
TGTGCCAGCAGCTTAGACAGCGGGGGCTATGGCTACACCTTC
>.|TRBJ1-1|TRBV6-5|.
CASSSRESNTEAFF
TGTGCCAGCAGTTCCAGGGAATCGAACACTGAAGCTTTCTTT
>.|TRBJ2-3|TRBV5-1|TRBD2
CASSFRGGTSGYSTDTQYF
TGCGCCAGCAGCTTCCGGGGGGGGACTAGCGGCTATAGCACAGATACGCAGTATTTT
>.|TRBJ1-1|TRBV29-1|.
CSVEEGGTEAFF
TGCAGCGTTGAGGAGGGGGGGACTGAAGCTTTCTTT
>.|TRBJ2-2|TRBV5-5|.
CASSLELNTGELFF
TGTGCCAGCAGCTTGGAACTTAACACCGGGGAGCTGTTTTTT
>.|TRBJ1-5|TRBV9|.
CASSGHSNQPQHF
TGTGCCAGCAGCGGTCATAGCAATCAGCCCCAGCATTTT
>.|TRBJ1-1|TRBV5-1|.
CASRLSGVDTEAFF
TGCGCCAGCCGGCTCAGTGGGGTTGATACTGAAGCTTTCTTT
>.|TRBJ1-5|TRBV2|TRBD1
CASRRTGGDQPQHF
TGTGCCAGCAGGAGGACAGGGGGGGATCAGCCCCAGCATTTT
>.|TRBJ2-3|TRBV11-2|TRBD1
CASSAQGTTDTQYF
TGTGCCAGCAGCGCACAGGGGACCACAGATACGCAGTATTTT
>.|TRBJ2-3|TRBV4-1|TRBD2
CASSQDDMTSFDTQYF
TGCGCCAGCAGCCAAGACGACATGACTAGCTTTGATACGCAGTATTTT
>.|TRBJ1-4|TRBV7-9|.
CASSLQAGDNEKLFF
TGTGCCAGCAGCCTTCAGGCGGGGGATAATGAAAAACTGTTTTTT
>.|TRBJ1-6|TRBV6-5|.
CASRGNSPLHF
TGTGCCAGCAGAGGTAATTCACCCCTCCACTTT
>.|TRBJ2-3|TRBV11-2|.
CASSLDPARTDTQYF
TGTGCCAGCAGCTTAGATCCAGCGAGGACAGATACGCAGTATTTT
>few|TRBJ2-7|TRBV19|.
CASSGNVGYEQYF
TGTGCCAGTAGTGGAAATGTGGGCTACGAGCAGTACTTC
>.|TRBJ1-1|TRBV4-1|TRBD1
CASSHLTGSRTEAFF
TGCGCCAGCAGCCACCTGACAGGGAGTAGGACTGAAGCTTTCTTT
>.|TRBJ2-5|TRBV11-2|.
CASSKTHQETQYF
TGTGCCAGCAGCAAAACCCACCAAGAGACCCAGTACTTC
>.|TRBJ1-2|TRBV20-1|.
CSASVPYGYTF
TGCAGTGCTTCCGTTCCCTATGGCTACACCTTC
>.|TRBJ1-5|TRBV5-5|TRBD1
CASSLDRGKVYSNQPQHF
TGTGCCAGCAGCTTGGACAGGGGAAAGGTTTATAGCAATCAGCCCCAGCATTTT
>.|TRBJ2-3|TRBV5-5|.
CASSSIDTTLTDTQYF
TGTGCCAGCAGCTCTATAGACACGACGCTCACAGATACGCAGTATTTT
>few|TRBJ1-6|TRBV30|.
CAWSVRRGPSPLHF
TGTGCCTGGAGTGTGAGGAGGGGCCCTTCACCCCTCCACTTT
>.|TRBJ2-5|TRBV2|TRBD1
CASLDPGTGTETQYF
TGTGCCAGCCTTGACCCCGGGACAGGGACAGAGACCCAGTACTTC